Reported below is one T cell receptor beta chain. It lacks a known antigen. Base-call qualities are not available, and no considerably larger clone is one nucleotide away. This sample was included in a study of T cell responses to AZD1222 COVID-19 vaccine (dated by TCRdb to the early 2020s). Some background on the complete study: Because spike-specific TCR depth and breadth did not differ between the two schedules, AZD1222 recipients who got a second dose at roughly 4 weeks were pooled with those who got a second dose at roughly 12 weeks. TCR sequencing covered over 230 trial participants: 207 given two doses of AZD1222 and about 26 given two doses of MenACWY control vaccine. Enrollment into the trials was organized by age into subgroups of 18-55, 56-69 and 70-plus years, and those subgroups contained approximately 160, 26 and 62 TCR-sequenced participants, respectively. What the work shows at the level of the full study, not this receptor alone: A significant rise in spike-specific TCR breadth and depth was observed after two AZD1222 doses relative to day 0 and relative to MenACWY recipients. Reportedly, close to half of the unique spike-specific TCRs recognized epitopes lying outside the regions that are mutated in the B.1.351 and B.1.1.7 variants. Conclusions about previously exposed vaccinees are limited, since just six AZD1222 recipients were seropositive for SARS-CoV-2 at baseline. Participants were mostly white British and included more females than males, and it was suggested by the authors that clonal diversity may have been underestimated. The 56-69-year group was small, and its depth increase did not reach significance, likely because of low power. CD4 TCRs associated with the vaccine covered the entire spike protein, and the dominant responses were in regions 160-218 and 743-854. Because no day 14 peak-response samples were available, the repertoires could be characterized only after the peak T cell response.

The CDR3 regions of human TCRbeta chains were subjected to immunosequencing. Per the source publication's procedure: TCRs in the repertoires were matched against a reference library of SARS-CoV-2-specific TCRs that had been generated with the MIRA antigen-specificity platform. Breadth was defined as the fraction of unique TCRs that were SARS-CoV-2-associated. Depth was defined as the fraction of total T cells that were SARS-CoV-2-associated. Using the MIRA data, each spike-specific TCR was assigned both to the spike region to which the TCR was reactive and to a CD4 or CD8 class. Log10-transformed breadth and depth values were compared by one-way ANOVA with Sidak's multiple comparisons tests. The clones in this table, taken by TCRdb from immuneACCESS, are in-frame only. Not every clone is retained; where verified, under half of the shortfall comes from an unresolved V gene, and the cause of the rest is unknown. V, J and clone size are those of that table, while D and trimming were read from the DNA. For this sample there are about 180,000 clones; less than 95% appear just once. The top ten clonotypes cover approximately 1.4% of the sample.

What this sample's time point label stands for: baseline before first vaccination. Vaccinee samples were obtained from the UK trials COV001 and COV002, which included a single-blind randomized controlled phase 2/3 trial of AZD1222 (ChAdOx1 nCoV-19) in healthy adults. For TCRbeta chain sequencing, PBMC samples were collected from trial participants at day 0 and at day 28 after the second dose. This material consisted of peripheral blood, taken on day 0 of AZD1222 vaccination. This sequence was found in an adult in good health.

The sequenced DNA is TGTGCCAGCAGCCAAGCCGGGGGGGCGACAGGAAACACCATATATTTT. Its translation reads: CASSQAGGATGNTIYF. The sequence links TRBV3-1 (or the pseudogene TRBV3-2) to TRBJ1-3; D gene: possibly TRBD1, on 6 matching bases. V is clipped by 1 base and J by 4 bases, and the sequence between their germline boundaries is 14 bases long. The CDR3 numbers 16 residues from cysteine through phenylalanine. Just CDR3 DNA is preserved here, 48 bases in frame from base 1. CDR1 and CDR2 (LGHDT, YNNKEL) derive from the germline V gene (reference sequence).